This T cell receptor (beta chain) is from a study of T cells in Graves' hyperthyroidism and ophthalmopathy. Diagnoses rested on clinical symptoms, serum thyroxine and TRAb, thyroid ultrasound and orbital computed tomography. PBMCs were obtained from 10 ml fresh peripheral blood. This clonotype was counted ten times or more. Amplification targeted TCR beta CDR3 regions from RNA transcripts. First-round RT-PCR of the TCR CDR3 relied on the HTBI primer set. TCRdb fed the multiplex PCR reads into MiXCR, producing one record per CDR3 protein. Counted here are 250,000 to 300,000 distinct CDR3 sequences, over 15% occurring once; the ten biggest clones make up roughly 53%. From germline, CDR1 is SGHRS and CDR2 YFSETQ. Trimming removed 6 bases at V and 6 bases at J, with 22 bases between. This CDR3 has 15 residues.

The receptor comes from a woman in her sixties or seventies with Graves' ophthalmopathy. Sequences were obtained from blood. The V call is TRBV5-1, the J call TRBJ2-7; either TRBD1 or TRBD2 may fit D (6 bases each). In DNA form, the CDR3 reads TGCGCCAGCATGGGGGGCGACCCAGAGATCGGCGAGCAGTACTTC. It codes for CASMGGDPEIGEQYF.